A selection of T cell receptor beta chains follows, all from one sample in a study of T cells in Graves' hyperthyroidism and ophthalmopathy. TCRdb redid the calling of the multiplex PCR reads with MiXCR, one entry per CDR3 protein. The sample shows 700,000 to 850,000 distinct CDR3 sequences, approximately 40% of them seen only once. Sequencing used blood. The receptor source for this set is a woman between 40 and 55 years old with Graves' hyperthyroidism. Each CDR3 is given with its conserved first and last residue. A D gene is named only where the DNA matches it firmly. Size tells how often a clone was seen (once, few, many) or the class of an expanded clone, and some rows leave it out.

cdr3_aa | d_call | j_call | clone_size | v_call
CASSLALRGQGYTF | . | TRBJ1-2 | many | TRBV7-8
CASRNSVGHEQYF | . | TRBJ2-7 | few | TRBV28
CASSWANEQFF | . | . | . | TRBV11-2
CASSYSSPTYGYTF | . | TRBJ1-2 | few | TRBV6-5
CATSRESRQETQYF | . | TRBJ2-5 | many | TRBV15
CATAVRANTGELFF | . | TRBJ2-2 | few | TRBV15
CAISESEVLEAFF | . | TRBJ1-1 | many | TRBV10-3
CASRDRGTTGELFF | TRBD1 | TRBJ2-2 | many | TRBV7-4
CASRGAGSPEQYF | . | TRBJ2-7 | few | TRBV6-2/TRBV6-3
CSARGGQGTAGVGLPQHF | . | TRBJ1-5 | . | TRBV20-1
CASTFQTGELFF | . | TRBJ2-2 | few | TRBV2
CATSDFLADEQYF | . | TRBJ2-7 | . | TRBV24-1
CASSLDLPGYEQYF | . | TRBJ2-7 | . | TRBV7-9
CATSDPPLYGYTF | . | TRBJ1-2 | many | TRBV24-1
CASRAETDTQYF | . | TRBJ2-3 | . | TRBV7-3
CSARETDRRNSPLHF | TRBD1 | TRBJ1-6 | many | TRBV20-1
CASSLARLAGWGQPQHF | . | TRBJ1-5 | . | TRBV7-8
CASSQARLTTLHF | . | TRBJ1-6 | many | TRBV14